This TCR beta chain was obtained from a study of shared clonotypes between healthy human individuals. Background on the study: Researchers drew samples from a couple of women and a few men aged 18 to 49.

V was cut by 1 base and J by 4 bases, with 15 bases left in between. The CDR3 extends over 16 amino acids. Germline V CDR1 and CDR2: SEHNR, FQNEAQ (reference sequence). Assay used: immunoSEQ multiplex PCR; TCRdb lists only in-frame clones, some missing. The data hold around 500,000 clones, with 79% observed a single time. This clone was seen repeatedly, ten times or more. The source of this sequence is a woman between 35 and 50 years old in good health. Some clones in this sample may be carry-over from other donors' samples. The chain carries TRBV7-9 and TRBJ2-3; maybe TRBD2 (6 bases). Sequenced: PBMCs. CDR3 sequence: CASSLVPGVGSDTQYF. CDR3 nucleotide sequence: TGTGCCAGCAGCTTAGTGCCGGGAGTAGGGTCAGATACGCAGTATTTT.